This T cell receptor (beta chain) is from a study of Ad26.COV2.S vaccination and SARS-CoV-2 variants. In the study overall: Donor got 5x10^10 or 1x10^11 viral particles of Ad26.COV2.S.

The J segment lost 3 bases and the V segment lost 5 bases, leaving 5 bases of the junction unmatched. The germline CDR1 and CDR2 sequences are SGHKS and YYEKEE (reference sequence). This CDR3 contains 15 residues. A single count supports this clone. Its matching antigen is unknown. Study-level findings and limits: Vaccine recipients posted higher spike-specific TCR breadth than their placebo counterparts.

Treatment noted: around 19 received Ad26.COV2.S at low or high dose, single or two shots; 5 received placebo; per-sample allocation not given. The study sampled participants on day 63 after the first vaccine or placebo injection. An adult donor aged 18-55 years was enrolled in Boston. Profiled with immunoSEQ multiplex PCR; TCRdb holds only in-frame clones, not every one. The table lists about 370,000 clones, 70% to 90% of them singletons. The rearrangement links TRBV5-5 to TRBJ2-3, with 11 bases that match TRBD2. The source of this sequence is a person aged 18-65 years who received the Ad26.COV2.S COVID-19 vaccine or a placebo. The material was peripheral blood, obtained in a trial of Ad26.COV2.S vaccine versus placebo. CDR3 amino acids: CASRLLAGVTDTQYF. CDR3 DNA: TGTGCCAGCAGGCTACTAGCGGGAGTGACAGATACGCAGTATTTT.